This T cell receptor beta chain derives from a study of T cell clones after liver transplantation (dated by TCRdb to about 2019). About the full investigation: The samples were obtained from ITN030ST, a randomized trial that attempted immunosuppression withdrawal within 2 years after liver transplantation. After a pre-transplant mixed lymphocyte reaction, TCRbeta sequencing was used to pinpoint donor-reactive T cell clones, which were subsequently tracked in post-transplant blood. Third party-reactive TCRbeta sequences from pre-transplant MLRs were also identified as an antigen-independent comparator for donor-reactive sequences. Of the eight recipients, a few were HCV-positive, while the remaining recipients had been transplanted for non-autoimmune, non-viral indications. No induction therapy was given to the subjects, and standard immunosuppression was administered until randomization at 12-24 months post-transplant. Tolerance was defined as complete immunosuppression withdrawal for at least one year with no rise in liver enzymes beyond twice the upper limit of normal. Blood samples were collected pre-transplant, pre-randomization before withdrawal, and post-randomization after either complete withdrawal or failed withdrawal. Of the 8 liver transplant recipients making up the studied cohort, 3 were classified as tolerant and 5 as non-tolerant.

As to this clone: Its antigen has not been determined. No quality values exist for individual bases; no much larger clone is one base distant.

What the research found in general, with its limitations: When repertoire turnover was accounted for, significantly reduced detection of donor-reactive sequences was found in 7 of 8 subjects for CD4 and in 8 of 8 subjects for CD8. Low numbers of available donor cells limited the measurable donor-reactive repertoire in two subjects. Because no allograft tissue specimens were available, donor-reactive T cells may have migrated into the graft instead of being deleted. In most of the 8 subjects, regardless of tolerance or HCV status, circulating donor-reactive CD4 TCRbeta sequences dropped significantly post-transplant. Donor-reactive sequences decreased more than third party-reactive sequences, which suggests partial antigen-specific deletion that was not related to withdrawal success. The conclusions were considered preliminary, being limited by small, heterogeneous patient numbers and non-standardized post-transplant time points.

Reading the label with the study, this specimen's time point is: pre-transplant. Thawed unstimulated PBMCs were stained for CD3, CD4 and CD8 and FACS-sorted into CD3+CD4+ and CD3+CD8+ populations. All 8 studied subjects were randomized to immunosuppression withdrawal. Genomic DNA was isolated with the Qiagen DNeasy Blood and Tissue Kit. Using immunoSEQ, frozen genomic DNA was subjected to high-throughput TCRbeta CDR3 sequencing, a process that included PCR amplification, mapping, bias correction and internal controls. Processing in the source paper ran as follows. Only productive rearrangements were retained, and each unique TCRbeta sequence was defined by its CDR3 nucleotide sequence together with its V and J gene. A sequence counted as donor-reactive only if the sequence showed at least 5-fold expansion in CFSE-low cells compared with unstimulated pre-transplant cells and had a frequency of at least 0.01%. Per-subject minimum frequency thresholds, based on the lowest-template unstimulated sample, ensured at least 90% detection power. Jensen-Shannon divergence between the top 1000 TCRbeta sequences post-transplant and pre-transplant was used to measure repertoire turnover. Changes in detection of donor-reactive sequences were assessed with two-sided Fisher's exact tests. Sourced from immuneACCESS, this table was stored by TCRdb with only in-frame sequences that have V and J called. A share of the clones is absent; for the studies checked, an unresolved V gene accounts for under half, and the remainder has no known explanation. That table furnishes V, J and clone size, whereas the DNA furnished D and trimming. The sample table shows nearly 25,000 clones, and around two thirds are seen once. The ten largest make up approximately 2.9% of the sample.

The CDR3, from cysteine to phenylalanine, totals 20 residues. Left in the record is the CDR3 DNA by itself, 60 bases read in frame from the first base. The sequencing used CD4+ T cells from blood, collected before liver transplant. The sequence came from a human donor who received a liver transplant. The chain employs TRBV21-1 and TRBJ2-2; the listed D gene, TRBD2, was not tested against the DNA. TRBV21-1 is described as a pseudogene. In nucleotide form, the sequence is TGTGCCAGCAGCAAAGGCGGCCGGGGTAGCGGGAGTGAGGACACCGGGGAGCTGTTTTTT. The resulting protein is CASSKGGRGSGSEDTGELFF.